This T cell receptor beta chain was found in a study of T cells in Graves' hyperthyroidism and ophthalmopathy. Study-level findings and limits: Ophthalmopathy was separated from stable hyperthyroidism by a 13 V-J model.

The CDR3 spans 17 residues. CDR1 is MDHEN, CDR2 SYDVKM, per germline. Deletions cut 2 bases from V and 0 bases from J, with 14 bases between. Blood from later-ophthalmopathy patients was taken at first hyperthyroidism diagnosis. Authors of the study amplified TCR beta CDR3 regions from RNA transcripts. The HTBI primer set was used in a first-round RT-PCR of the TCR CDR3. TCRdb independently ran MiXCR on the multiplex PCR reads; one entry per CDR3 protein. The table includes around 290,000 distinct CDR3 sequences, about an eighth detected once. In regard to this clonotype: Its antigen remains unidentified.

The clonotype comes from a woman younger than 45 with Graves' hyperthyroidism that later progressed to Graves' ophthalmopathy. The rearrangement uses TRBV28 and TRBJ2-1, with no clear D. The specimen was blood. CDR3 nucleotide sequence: TGTGCCAGCAGTTTACCTCTTTGGCTAAGCTCCTACAATGAGCAGTTCTTC. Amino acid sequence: CASSLPLWLSSYNEQFF.